Listed below are T cell receptor beta chains from one sample, sequenced in a study of T cell responses to AZD1222 COVID-19 vaccine. Using immunoSEQ multiplex PCR, the repertoire was profiled, and TCRdb retains in-frame clones only, with some absent. The data show 200,000 or so clones, about 94% seen once. Sequenced here: peripheral blood, sampled on day 0 of AZD1222 vaccination. The receptors originated from an adult in good health. Both conserved end residues are part of each CDR3. D genes are given only for firm matches. Rows give clone size only sometimes, using once, few, many, or a class for an expanded clone.

d_call: -
j_call: TRBJ2-7
v_call: TRBV11-2
clone_size: once
cdr3_nt: TGTGCCAGCAGCTTAGTCGTCTCCTACGAGCAGTACTTC
cdr3_aa: CASSLVVSYEQYF

d_call: -
j_call: TRBJ2-7
v_call: TRBV19
clone_size: once
cdr3_nt: TGTGCCAGTAGTAAAGCGACTAGTCCCCTTACCTACGAGCAGTACTTC
cdr3_aa: CASSKATSPLTYEQYF

d_call: -
j_call: TRBJ2-7
v_call: TRBV28
clone_size: -
cdr3_nt: TGTGCCAGCAGTTTAACGGGTTTCTACGAGCAGTACTTC
cdr3_aa: CASSLTGFYEQYF

d_call: -
j_call: TRBJ1-2
v_call: TRBV6-2/TRBV6-3
clone_size: -
cdr3_nt: TGTGCCAGCAGTTACTCCACCAGGTTGGGATATGGCTACACCTTC
cdr3_aa: CASSYSTRLGYGYTF

d_call: -
j_call: TRBJ2-1
v_call: TRBV13
clone_size: -
cdr3_nt: TGTGCCAGCAGCGGTAGCGGAGAGGGGTACAATGAGCAGTTCTTC
cdr3_aa: CASSGSGEGYNEQFF

d_call: -
j_call: TRBJ2-7
v_call: TRBV5-4
clone_size: -
cdr3_nt: TGTGCCAGCAGCTTAAAAGGGTCATCCTACGAGCAGTACTTC
cdr3_aa: CASSLKGSSYEQYF

d_call: TRBD1
j_call: TRBJ1-2
v_call: TRBV28
clone_size: -
cdr3_nt: TGTGCCAGCAGTTTAGAAGGGGACAGGGGCGGTGGCTACACCTTC
cdr3_aa: CASSLEGDRGGGYTF

d_call: -
j_call: TRBJ1-1
v_call: TRBV19
clone_size: -
cdr3_nt: TGTGCCATCTCCGCCGCAAGTTGGGGGCGGCATGAAGCTTTCTTT
cdr3_aa: CAISAASWGRHEAFF

d_call: -
j_call: TRBJ2-4
v_call: TRBV19
clone_size: -
cdr3_nt: TGTGCCAGTAGTATAGATACAGGGAAAAACATTCAGTACTTC
cdr3_aa: CASSIDTGKNIQYF

d_call: -
j_call: TRBJ1-2
v_call: TRBV6-2/TRBV6-3
clone_size: -
cdr3_nt: TGTGCCAGCAGTTACGACAGGAACTATGGCTACACCTTC
cdr3_aa: CASSYDRNYGYTF

d_call: TRBD1
j_call: TRBJ2-1
v_call: TRBV29-1
clone_size: -
cdr3_nt: TGCAGCGTTGAAGATCCCCAGGGGGAAGGATCCAATGAGCAGTTCTTC
cdr3_aa: CSVEDPQGEGSNEQFF

d_call: -
j_call: TRBJ2-1
v_call: TRBV5-6
clone_size: -
cdr3_nt: TGTGCCAGCTCGAGGACGGGGATGCAGTTCTTC
cdr3_aa: CASSRTGMQFF